The 30 T cell receptor beta chains below come from one sample, sequenced in a study of blood T cell repertoires in COVID-19. Sequencing used immunoSEQ multiplex PCR; TCRdb keeps in-frame clones, though not all of them. The data show 150,000 to 200,000 clones, with over 75% seen just once and 11% held by the top ten. Sequencing was performed on PBMCs or T cells enriched from blood (not recorded which). These receptor sequences come from a man aged 50-59 years who had recovered from COVID-19.

The chain has TRBV2 and TRBJ2-4; 7 positions match TRBD2. The CDR3 has 17 residues. The germline CDR1 and CDR2 sequences are SNHLY and FYNNEI. The V and J ends lost 3 bases and 3 bases, in that order; junction bases with no gene match: 11. CDR3 loop: CASSERGAGWGKNIQYF. DNA of the CDR3: TGTGCCAGCAGTGAGAGGGGAGCGGGATGGGGCAAAAACATTCAGTACTTC.

This clone was picked up a small number of times. V usage is TRBV6-5 and J usage is TRBJ2-7, with 10 nucleotides matching TRBD2. J gave up 6 bases and V 2 bases, and 10 bases lay outside the gene matches. This CDR3 comprises 16 residues. CDR1 is MNHEY and CDR2 is SVGAGI in the germline V gene. CDR3 in DNA: TGTGCCAGCAGTTACGGGAGCGGGAGGGCCGGAAGCGAGCAGTACTTC. It specifies CASSYGSGRAGSEQYF.

The chain uses TRBV19 and TRBJ1-2, with D possibly being TRBD1 (5 bases). The germline V gene has CDR1 LNHDA and CDR2 SQIVND (reference sequence). V lost 5 bases and J 4 bases, leaving 14 bases between the germline ends. The CDR3 is made up of 14 amino acids. The DNA for the CDR3 is TGTGCCAGTAGTCGACAGATGACCAGCTATGGCTACACCTTC. This translates into CASSRQMTSYGYTF.

The gene calls are TRBV28 and TRBJ1-5; D call uncertain. The CDR3 has 16 amino acids. V shed 3 bases and J shed 0 bases, with 12 bases lying between them. Germline loops: CDR1 MDHEN, CDR2 SYDVKM. CDR3 amino acids: CASSFLPGDSNQPQHF. Written as DNA, the CDR3 is TGTGCCAGCAGTTTTTTGCCCGGGGATAGCAATCAGCCCCAGCATTTT.

This clone turned up a few times. This chain uses TRBV27 with TRBJ2-7, with D maybe TRBD2 (7 bases). The CDR3 covers 15 residues. V lost 5 bases, J lost 1 base, and 15 bases lay in between. Germline values: CDR1 MNHEY, CDR2 SMNVEV (reference sequence). CDR3: CASSPTGGPSYEQYF. The CDR3 coding sequence is TGTGCCAGCAGTCCGACCGGGGGGCCTTCCTACGAGCAGTACTTC.

J is TRBJ2-5 and V is TRBV29-1; D perhaps matches TRBD2 (5 bases). The V gene lost 1 base and the J gene lost 3 bases, with 18 bases spanning the gap. The CDR3 covers 16 residues. CDR1 and CDR2 from the germline V gene are SQVTM and ANQGSEA. CDR3 sequence (DNA): TGCAGCGTTGAAGGGGTGACCCAGACGGGGAAAGAGACCCAGTACTTC. It encodes CSVEGVTQTGKETQYF.

The V call is TRBV29-1, the J call TRBJ2-7; 8 nucleotides agree with TRBD1. Germline CDR1 is SQVTM and CDR2 is ANQGSEA. CDR3 length: 12 residues. V shed 4 bases and J 7 bases; nucleotides not matched to a gene: 6. CDR3 bases: TGCAGCGTTGTACAGGGGGTGTGGGAGCAGTACTTC. Translating it yields CSVVQGVWEQYF.

The V gene is TRBV2, the J gene TRBJ1-5, with D perhaps TRBD1 (5 bases). This CDR3 has 15 amino acids. The germline gives CDR1 SNHLY, CDR2 FYNNEI. V was cut by 6 bases and J by 4 bases, with 16 bases left in between. CDR3 in DNA: TGTGCCAGCAGGCATGACAGCGTGGTAAATCAGCCCCAGCATTTT. It codes for CASRHDSVVNQPQHF.

The chain couples TRBV6-1 to TRBJ2-3; tentatively, D is TRBD1 (6 bases). With 2 bases removed from V and 5 bases from J, the gap between germline ends came to 14 bases. Germline CDR1 and CDR2: MNHNS and SASEGT. This CDR3 region has 15 residues. The chain's CDR3 is CASSEFGGSGDTQYF. The CDR3 DNA sequence: TGTGCCAGCAGTGAATTTGGGGGCTCGGGAGATACGCAGTATTTT.

This rearrangement joins TRBV12-3 or TRBV12-4 to TRBJ2-5; TRBD1 might be the D (5 bases). Trimming left V 5 bases short and J 4 bases short, with 5 bases between. The CDR3 has 11 residues. CDR3 loop: CASSQGETQYF. The CDR3 nucleotides are TGTGCCAGCAGTCAGGGAGAGACCCAGTACTTC.

The chain has TRBV6-5 and TRBJ2-1; TRBD1 might be the D (6 bases). CDR1 and CDR2 from the germline V gene are MNHEY and SVGAGI. Trimming removed 7 bases from V and 6 bases from J, with 19 bases in between. This CDR3 has 15 amino acids. The CDR3, as DNA: TGTGCCAGCAACACCAGGGGAAGGGGCAGCAATGAGCAGTTCTTC. As protein: CASNTRGRGSNEQFF.

This clone was recorded only once. The V and J genes are TRBV28 and TRBJ1-5; TRBD1 might be the D (5 bases). The CDR3 is made up of 15 amino acids. CDR1 and CDR2 from the germline V gene are MDHEN and SYDVKM. V gave up 2 bases and J gave up 6 bases, with 14 bases separating them. The CDR3 DNA follows: TGTGCCAGCAGTTTAGTATCAGGGTATGGTCAGCCCCAGCATTTT. It codes for CASSLVSGYGQPQHF.

The chain couples TRBV7-8 to TRBJ2-1, with 8 bases identical to TRBD2. Germline V lookup: CDR1 SGHVS, CDR2 FQNEAQ. This CDR3 region has 16 residues. V was pared by 1 base and J by 5 bases, with 7 bases of the junction left unmatched. CDR3 in DNA: TGTGCCAGCAGCTTAGAGATTAGCGGGGATAACAATGAGCAGTTCTTC. This codes for CASSLEISGDNNEQFF.

In DNA, the CDR3 is TGTGCCATCAGGACTTTAGGTTCTAGCACAGATACGCAGTATTTT. As protein: CAIRTLGSSTDTQYF. V is TRBV10-3 and J is TRBJ2-3; no clear D gene. This CDR3 spans 15 amino acids. CDR1 ENHRY and CDR2 SYGVKD come from the germline V gene. Deletions cut 6 bases from V and 0 bases from J, with 13 bases between.

The CDR3 coding sequence is TGCAGCGTTGTTGACGGGAGCTCCTACAATGAGCAGTTCTTC. It yields the protein CSVVDGSSYNEQFF. The chain uses TRBV29-1 and TRBJ2-1, with D tentatively TRBD2 (6 bases). Germline-derived CDR1 and CDR2 are SQVTM and ANQGSEA. V shed 4 bases and J shed 0 bases, with 10 bases lying between them. The CDR3 is 14 residues long.

V usage is TRBV11-1 and J usage is TRBJ2-7; D uncertain. Germline V lookup: CDR1 SGHAT, CDR2 FQDESV (reference sequence). CDR3 length: 14 residues. Trimming shortened V by 8 bases and J by 0 bases, and 14 bases separated the two germline ends. As DNA, the CDR3 is TGTGCCAGCGGCCTTCAGGTTAACTCCTACGAGCAGTACTTC. Protein product: CASGLQVNSYEQYF.

This chain uses TRBV5-1 with TRBJ2-3, with D possibly being TRBD2 (5 bases). CDR3 length equals 14 residues. Trimming cost V 4 bases and J 2 bases, with 11 bases left between them. Germline values: CDR1 SGHRS, CDR2 YFSETQ. The CDR3 coding sequence is TGCGCCAGCAGCCGCGGGTCAAACACAGATACGCAGTATTTT. It is translated as CASSRGSNTDTQYF.

This chain connects TRBV27 to TRBJ2-5, with D possibly being TRBD2 (5 bases). The V gene's germline CDR1 is MNHEY and CDR2 SMNVEV (reference sequence). Trimming pared 2 bases from V and 2 bases from J, leaving 6 bases between. The CDR3 is 13 residues long. The CDR3 loop is CASSLDYQETQYF. CDR3 DNA sequence: TGTGCCAGCAGTTTAGACTATCAAGAGACCCAGTACTTC.

The V and J genes are TRBV6-5 and TRBJ1-6; D is unresolved. This CDR3 contains 13 residues. Germline V lookup: CDR1 MNHEY, CDR2 SVGAGI. Trimming took off 7 bases at V and 7 bases at J, with 11 bases between the two ends. The chain's CDR3 is CASTRGMNSPLHF. In nucleotides, the CDR3 is TGTGCCAGCACTCGGGGAATGAATTCACCCCTCCACTTT.

The chain joins TRBV6-5 to TRBJ2-2; 8 nucleotides align to TRBD1. Per the germline V gene, CDR1 is MNHEY and CDR2 is SVGAGI. J lost 3 bases, V lost 2 bases, and 2 bases had no gene match. This CDR3 has 15 amino acids. The CDR3 sequence is CASSYGTGYTGELFF. The DNA for the CDR3 is TGTGCCAGCAGTTACGGGACAGGCTACACCGGGGAGCTGTTTTTT.

This clone was seen only once. V and J are TRBV6-5 and TRBJ2-5; TRBD2 matches at 9 bases. Germline CDR1 MNHEY, CDR2 SVGAGI. V lost 4 bases to trimming and J lost 5 bases; unmatched junction nucleotides: 8. This CDR3 is built from 15 residues. The DNA for the CDR3 is TGTGCCAGCAGTTCTCTGGGGACTAGCATGGAGACCCAGTACTTC. Its translation: CASSSLGTSMETQYF.

The V and J genes are TRBV5-6 and TRBJ2-5, with 15 bases fitting TRBD2. The germline V gene has CDR1 SGHDT and CDR2 YYEEEE. Trimming removed 4 bases from V and 0 bases from J; junction bases left unmatched: 10. This CDR3 has 19 amino acids. CDR3 amino acids: CASSRGTSGGLVYQETQYF. The CDR3 nucleotides are TGTGCCAGCAGCAGGGGGACTAGCGGGGGGCTTGTGTACCAAGAGACCCAGTACTTC.

This chain uses TRBV30 with TRBJ2-5, with unresolved D. CDR1 is GTSNPN, CDR2 SVGIG, per germline (reference sequence). Trimming cost V 1 base and J 1 base, with 10 bases left between them. The CDR3 runs 14 residues. The CDR3 DNA follows: TGTGCCTGGAGTGCTGACAACCTCCAAGAGACCCAGTACTTC. Its protein is CAWSADNLQETQYF. Drawing the rest from reference TRBV30 and TRBJ2-5, the complete variable domain is SQTIHQWPATLVQPVGSPLSLECTVEGTSNPNLYWYRQAAGRGLQLLFYSVGIGQISSEVPQNLSASRPQDRQFILSSKKLLLSDSGFYLCAWSADNLQETQYFGPGTRLLVL.

The V call is TRBV20-1, the J call TRBJ2-1, with D possibly TRBD2 on 5 matching bases. The CDR3 length is 11 residues. Germline lookup yields CDR1 DFQATT and CDR2 SNEGSKA (reference sequence). The V end was cut by 1 base, the J end by 15 bases, with 13 bases between. DNA of the CDR3: TGCAGTGCTAGAGTGCGGGCCCGGGGGTTCTTC. Its protein product is CSARVRARGFF.

The V gene is TRBV6-6, the J gene TRBJ2-1; perhaps TRBD2 as D (5 bases). The germline V gene encodes CDR1 MNHNY and CDR2 SVGAGI (reference sequence). This CDR3 spans 14 amino acids. Deletions cut 5 bases from V and 7 bases from J, with 15 bases between. The CDR3 DNA sequence: TGTGCCAGCAGTCCGGACGGGGTTGTGAATGAGCAGTTCTTC. It is translated as CASSPDGVVNEQFF.

V gene TRBV6-1 combines with J gene TRBJ2-1; 7 bases are a match to TRBD2. With 3 bases clipped from V and 4 bases from J, the junction kept 3 bases outside the gene matches. The CDR3 extends over 14 amino acids. CDR1 and CDR2 (germline): MNHNS, SASEGT. DNA of the CDR3: TGTGCCAGCAGTGAGGGAGGGATGTACAATGAGCAGTTCTTC. As protein: CASSEGGMYNEQFF.

The CDR3 region has the DNA TGTGCCAGCAGTTCGAGAGGGGAAGCTTTCTTT. Its translation: CASSSRGEAFF. The genes are TRBV28 and TRBJ1-1; D not resolved. This CDR3 spans 11 amino acids. The germline V gene has CDR1 MDHEN and CDR2 SYDVKM. With 4 bases removed from V and 8 bases from J, the gap between germline ends came to 8 bases.

The V call is TRBV2, the J call TRBJ2-7, with 9 bases lining up with TRBD1. The germline gives CDR1 SNHLY, CDR2 FYNNEI. This CDR3 spans 15 amino acids. Trimming took 0 bases from V and 3 from J; bases not matched to a gene: 3. The CDR3 region is CASSEAGTGFYEQYF. In DNA form, the CDR3 reads TGTGCCAGCAGTGAAGCAGGGACAGGGTTCTACGAGCAGTACTTC. Full variable domain (remainder filled in from reference TRBV2 and TRBJ2-7): EPEVTQTPSHQVTQMGQEVILRCVPISNHLYFYWYRQILGQKVEFLVSFYNNEISEKSEIFDDQFSVERPDGSNFTLKIRSTKLEDSAMYFCASSEAGTGFYEQYFGPGTRLTVT.

The chain uses TRBV25-1 and TRBJ2-1; perhaps TRBD2 as D (5 bases). The CDR3 covers 16 residues. Trimming stripped 9 bases from V and 3 bases from J, with 21 bases between. Germline V gene sequence: CDR1 MGHDK, CDR2 SYGVNS. The CDR3 DNA is TGTGCCAGTCATTACCGGATAAGGGAGCGCTACAATGAGCAGTTCTTC. Protein sequence: CASHYRIRERYNEQFF.

The chain combines TRBV2 with TRBJ1-6; 7 bases match TRBD1. Germline CDR1 and CDR2: SNHLY and FYNNEI. The CDR3 totals 15 residues. V lost 5 bases, J lost 8 bases, and 9 bases stayed unmatched. This chain's CDR3 is CASSSRNRGDSPLHF. CDR3 nucleotides: TGTGCCAGCAGTTCACGGAACAGGGGCGATTCACCCCTCCACTTT. The complete variable domain, with remaining parts taken from reference TRBV2 and TRBJ1-6, reads EPEVTQTPSHQVTQMGQEVILRCVPISNHLYFYWYRQILGQKVEFLVSFYNNEISEKSEIFDDQFSVERPDGSNFTLKIRSTKLEDSAMYFCASSSRNRGDSPLHFGNGTRLTVT.